This T cell receptor (beta chain) was recovered during a study of T cell changes during pregnancy in multiple sclerosis. The germline CDR1 and CDR2 sequences are GTSNPN and SVGIG (reference sequence). The CDR3 extends over 14 amino acids. V was pared by 2 bases and J by 5 bases, with 13 bases between. Clones were sequenced by immunoSEQ multiplex PCR, and TCRdb holds only the in-frame ones, with some missing. The data hold approximately 21,000 clones, with 88% observed a single time. This sample comprised CD8+ T cells from peripheral blood mononuclear cells, obtained after pregnancy. The receptor was derived from a female donor in good health, enrolled as a control in a pregnancy study. The V gene is TRBV30, the J gene TRBJ1-3; D is perhaps TRBD1 (6 bases). The CDR3 loop is CAWSKGGSRNTIYF. DNA of the CDR3: TGTGCCTGGAGTAAGGGGGGGAGTAGAAACACCATATATTTT.